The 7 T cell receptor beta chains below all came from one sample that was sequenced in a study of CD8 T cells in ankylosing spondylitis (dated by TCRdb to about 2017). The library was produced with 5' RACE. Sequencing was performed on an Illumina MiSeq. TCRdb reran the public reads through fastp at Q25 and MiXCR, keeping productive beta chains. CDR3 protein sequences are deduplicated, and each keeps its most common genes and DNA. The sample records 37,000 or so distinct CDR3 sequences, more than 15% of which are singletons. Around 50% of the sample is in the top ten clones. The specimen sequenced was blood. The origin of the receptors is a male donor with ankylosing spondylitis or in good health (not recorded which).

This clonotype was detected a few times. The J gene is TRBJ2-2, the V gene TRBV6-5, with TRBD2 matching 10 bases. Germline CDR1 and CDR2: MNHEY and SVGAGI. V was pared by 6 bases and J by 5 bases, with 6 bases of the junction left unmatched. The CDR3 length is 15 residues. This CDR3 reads CASRSSGSSTGELFF. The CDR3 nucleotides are TGTGCCAGCAGATCTAGCGGGAGTAGTACCGGGGAGCTGTTTTTT.

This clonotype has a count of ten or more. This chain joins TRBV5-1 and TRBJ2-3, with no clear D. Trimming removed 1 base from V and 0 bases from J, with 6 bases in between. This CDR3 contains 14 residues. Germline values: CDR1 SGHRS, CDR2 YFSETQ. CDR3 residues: CASSLSESTDTQYF. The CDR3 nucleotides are TGCGCCAGCAGCTTGTCAGAGAGCACAGATACGCAGTATTTT.

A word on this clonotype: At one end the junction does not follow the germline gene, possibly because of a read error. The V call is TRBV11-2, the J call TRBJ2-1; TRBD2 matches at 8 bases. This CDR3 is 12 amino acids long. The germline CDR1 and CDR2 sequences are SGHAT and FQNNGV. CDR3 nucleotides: TGTGCCAGCAGCTTAGGAAGCGGGAGTTTCGTCTTC. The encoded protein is CASSLGSGSFVF.

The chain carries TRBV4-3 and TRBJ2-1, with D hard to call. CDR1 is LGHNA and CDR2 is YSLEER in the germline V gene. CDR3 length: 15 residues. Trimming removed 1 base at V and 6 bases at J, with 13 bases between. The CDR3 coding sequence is TGCGCCAGCAGCCAAGCCCATTTAGCCTTCAATGAGCAGTTCTTC. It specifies CASSQAHLAFNEQFF.

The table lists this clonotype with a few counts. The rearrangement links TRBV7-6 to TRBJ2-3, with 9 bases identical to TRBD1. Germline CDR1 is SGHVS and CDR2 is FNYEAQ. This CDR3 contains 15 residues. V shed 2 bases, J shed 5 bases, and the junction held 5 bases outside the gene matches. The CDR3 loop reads CASSLSGTGIDTQYF. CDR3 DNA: TGTGCCAGCAGCTTATCCGGGACAGGGATAGATACGCAGTATTTT. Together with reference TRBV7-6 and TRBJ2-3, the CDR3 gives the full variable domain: GAGVSQSPRYKVTKRGQDVALRCDPISGHVSLYWYRQALGQGPEFLTYFNYEAQQDKSGLPNDRFSAERPEGSISTLTIQRTEQRDSAMYRCASSLSGTGIDTQYFGPGTRLTVL.

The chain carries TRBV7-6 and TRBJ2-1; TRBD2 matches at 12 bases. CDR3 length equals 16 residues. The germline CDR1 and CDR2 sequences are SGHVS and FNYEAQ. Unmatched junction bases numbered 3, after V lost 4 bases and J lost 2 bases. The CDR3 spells CASSSTSGRTYNEQFF. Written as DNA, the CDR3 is TGTGCCAGCAGCTCCACTAGCGGGAGGACCTACAATGAGCAGTTCTTC.

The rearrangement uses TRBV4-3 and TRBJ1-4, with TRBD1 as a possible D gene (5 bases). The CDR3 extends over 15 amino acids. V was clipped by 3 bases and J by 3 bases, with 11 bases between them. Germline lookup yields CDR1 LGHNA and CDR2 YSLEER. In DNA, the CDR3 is TGCGCCAGCAGCCACAACAGAGGGGCTAATGAAAAACTGTTTTTT. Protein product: CASSHNRGANEKLFF.